Sequencing of this T cell receptor (beta chain) was carried out in a study of identifying expanded T cells in peripheral blood. Sequencing used immunoSEQ multiplex PCR; TCRdb keeps in-frame clones, though not all of them. Of 80,000 to 90,000 clones detected, 89% appear once; the ten largest clones hold approximately 3%. Study results and caveats: Over approximately two and four weeks, about 15 and 19 clones changed, versus approximately 1.1 between replicates.

A word on this clone: Its antigen is unknown.

The length of the CDR3 is 19 residues. The V gene's germline CDR1 is PRHDT and CDR2 FYEKMQ (reference sequence). V dropped 3 bases and J dropped 4; count of bases not matched to a gene: 19. During the collection period, no donor immune events like infections were recorded. The sequenced sample consisted of blood. The sequence was obtained from a person aged 18-70 years in good health. The chain carries TRBV13 and TRBJ2-7; 9 positions agree with TRBD2. The CDR3 is CASSFISSEMREGPYEQYF. CDR3 bases: TGTGCCAGCAGCTTTATTTCAAGCGAAATGCGGGAGGGCCCATACGAGCAGTACTTC.